Listed below are T cell receptor beta chains from one sample, sequenced in a study of blood T cell repertoires in COVID-19. Assay used: immunoSEQ multiplex PCR; TCRdb lists only in-frame clones, some missing. The sample has 120,000 or so clones, 88% seen once. Sequencing input: peripheral blood. The receptor source for this set is a human donor in a cohort sampled during active COVID-19. CDR3s include the opening cysteine and the closing phenylalanine or tryptophan. A D gene is named only where the DNA matches it firmly. For some rows the clone size is stated as once, few or many, or as a class when expanded; others skip it.

clone size	D gene	J gene	V gene	CDR3 DNA	CDR3 protein
.	.	TRBJ1-2	TRBV5-1	TGCGCCAGCAGGCCTACAGGGAGGGCTGGCTACACCTTC	CASRPTGRAGYTF
.	.	TRBJ2-7	TRBV4-2	TGTGCCAGCAGGCAAGTTGACGGGGAATCCTACGAGCAGTACTTC	CASRQVDGESYEQYF
.	.	TRBJ2-5	TRBV15	TGTGCCACCAGCAGAGTACGCGCGGCCCAAGAGACCCAGTACTTC	CATSRVRAAQETQYF
.	.	TRBJ2-5	TRBV7-2	TGTGCCAGCAGCTTAGATAACTTACAAGAGACCCAGTACTTC	CASSLDNLQETQYF
once	.	TRBJ2-1	TRBV12-3/TRBV12-4	TGTGCCAGCAGTGGAGAGAGTGAGCAGTTCTTC	CASSGESEQFF
many	TRBD2	TRBJ2-2	TRBV7-7	TGTGCTAGCAGCATCTCCGGGACTAGCGTCACCGGGGAGCTGTTTTTT	CASSISGTSVTGELFF
.	TRBD1	TRBJ1-3	TRBV3-1/TRBV3-2	TGTGCCACCCGGACAGGAAGACTCTCTGGAAACACCATATATTTT	CATRTGRLSGNTIYF
.	TRBD1	TRBJ2-7	TRBV10-2	TGCGCCAGCAGTGACGACAGGGGATGGGGGTACGAGCAGTACTTC	CASSDDRGWGYEQYF
.	.	TRBJ2-1	TRBV28	TGTGCCAGCAGTTTATCTGTTGGTCTAGCGCGCTACAATGAGCAGTTCTTC	CASSLSVGLARYNEQFF
.	TRBD1	TRBJ1-1	TRBV7-9	TGTGCCAGCAGCTTAGGTCTTCGGACAGGGGGAAACACTGAAGCTTTCTTT	CASSLGLRTGGNTEAFF
.	.	TRBJ2-7	TRBV27	TGTGCCAGCAGTTTATTTCCAGGGACCTACGAGCAGTACTTC	CASSLFPGTYEQYF
once	.	TRBJ1-6	TRBV5-1	TGCGCCAGCAGCTCGGACACCCGAGCTTATAATTCACCCCTCCACTTT	CASSSDTRAYNSPLHF
.	.	TRBJ2-3	TRBV2	TGTGCCAGCAGTGTACCGCGGGACGGAGGTACAGATACGCAGTATTTT	CASSVPRDGGTDTQYF
.	TRBD1	TRBJ1-6	TRBV5-4	TGTGCCAGCAGCATACGACAGGGTTCTAGCTCACCCCTCCACTTT	CASSIRQGSSSPLHF
few	.	TRBJ1-1	TRBV19	TGTGCCAGTAGGACCACAGGGTCTGAAGCTTTCTTT	CASRTTGSEAFF
.	TRBD2	TRBJ2-2	TRBV10-2	TGCGCCAGCAGTTGGACTAGCGGGATGAACACCGGGGAGCTGTTTTTT	CASSWTSGMNTGELFF
few	.	TRBJ2-3	TRBV5-4	TGTGCCAGCAGCTTGGTGACGCGAGGGCCCCGGAATACGCAGTATTTT	CASSLVTRGPRNTQYF
.	.	TRBJ2-1	TRBV3-1/TRBV3-2	TGTGCCAGCAGCCAACTCCTACTAGCCCGCAATGAGCAGTTCTTC	CASSQLLLARNEQFF
.	TRBD1	TRBJ1-6	TRBV5-1	TGCGCCAGCAGCTTGGAGGGACAGGGGCGCTCACCCCTCCACTTT	CASSLEGQGRSPLHF
.	TRBD2	TRBJ2-2	TRBV9	TGTGCCAGCAGCGCAACTAGCGGCTTTAACACCGGGGAGCTGTTTTTT	CASSATSGFNTGELFF
.	TRBD1	TRBJ1-4	TRBV5-6	TGTGCCAGCAGCTGGGCCGGACAGGGAAATGAAAAACTGTTTTTT	CASSWAGQGNEKLFF
.	.	TRBJ2-1	TRBV14	TGTGCCAGCAGCCCTTTTCAGGGGTCCTACAATGAGCAGTTCTTC	CASSPFQGSYNEQFF
.	TRBD1	TRBJ2-7	TRBV5-6	TGTGCCAGCAGAAGACAGGGGGGCTACGAGCAGTACTTC	CASRRQGGYEQYF
.	.	TRBJ1-3	TRBV18	TGTGCCAGCTCACCAGGACAGAGGGGAAACACCATATATTTT	CASSPGQRGNTIYF